The 24 T cell receptor beta chains presented below share a single source sample, sequenced in a study of blood T cell repertoires in COVID-19. Only in-frame clones appear in the TCRdb table, and some are missing; sequencing was by immunoSEQ multiplex PCR. There are fewer than 250,000 clones in the sample; about four fifths occur only once, and about 4.8% lies in the top ten. Sequencing was done on a sample of peripheral blood. All receptors derive from a woman between 70 and 85 years old with acute or convalescent COVID-19.

The gene calls are TRBV4-2 and TRBJ2-5; D may be TRBD2 (5 bases). The CDR3 has 14 residues. Germline CDR1 and CDR2: LGHNA and YNFKEQ. V dropped 0 bases and J dropped 5 bases, with 10 bases sitting between them. The CDR3 is CASSQDILAETQYF. In DNA, the CDR3 is TGTGCCAGCAGCCAAGACATCCTAGCTGAGACCCAGTACTTC.

The chain has TRBV6-5 and TRBJ1-5, with D uncertain. CDR3 length equals 13 residues. The germline CDR1 and CDR2 sequences are MNHEY and SVGAGI. V shed 6 bases and J shed 4 bases, with 10 bases lying between them. CDR3 region: CASSRTWNQPQHF. As DNA, the CDR3 is TGTGCCAGCAGCCGGACTTGGAATCAGCCCCAGCATTTT.

The rearrangement joins TRBV9 to TRBJ2-3, with TRBD2 as a possible D gene (6 bases). The CDR3 runs to 16 residues. V was shortened by 3 bases and J by 3 bases, with 17 bases between the two germline ends. Germline V gives CDR1 SGDLS, CDR2 YYNGEE. For the CDR3, the DNA is TGTGCCAGCAGCGCCTTGGGGGGTTTAAGAACAGATACGCAGTATTTT. Translated, it gives CASSALGGLRTDTQYF.

This clone was seen only a few times. The CDR3 DNA is TGTGCCAGTAGTATCCTGGCAGGGACTCATGAAGCTTTCTTT. This encodes CASSILAGTHEAFF. V usage is TRBV19 and J usage is TRBJ1-1, with TRBD1 as a possible D gene (5 bases). Trimming cost V 3 bases and J 7 bases, with 15 bases left between them. This CDR3 is 14 amino acids long. The germline V gene encodes CDR1 LNHDA and CDR2 SQIVND (reference sequence).

This rearrangement joins TRBV9 to TRBJ1-2; TRBD1 matches 10 bases. J was trimmed by 7 bases and V by 4 bases; bases with no gene match: 10. The CDR3 covers 15 residues. The germline V gene encodes CDR1 SGDLS and CDR2 YYNGEE. CDR3 sequence (DNA): TGTGCCAGCAGCTCCCGGACAGGGGGTTACCGTGGCTACACCTTC. It translates to CASSSRTGGYRGYTF.

The J gene is TRBJ1-2, the V gene TRBV10-3; tentative D call: TRBD1 (6 bases). This CDR3 is built from 13 residues. Germline CDR1 and CDR2: ENHRY and SYGVKD. Trimming cost V 4 bases and J 3 bases, with 9 bases left between them. For the CDR3, the DNA is TGTGCCATCAGTGTGACAGGAGACTATGGCTACACCTTC. Amino acids: CAISVTGDYGYTF.

V and J are TRBV30 and TRBJ1-5; 7 bases are a match to TRBD1. Germline V gene sequence: CDR1 GTSNPN, CDR2 SVGIG (reference sequence). V lost 2 bases, J lost 3 bases, and 4 bases stayed unmatched. This CDR3 comprises 14 residues. CDR3 in DNA: TGTGCCTGGAGTCCGACAGGGAACAATCAGCCCCAGCATTTT. Protein sequence: CAWSPTGNNQPQHF.

The rearrangement joins TRBV13 to TRBJ1-2; tentative D call: TRBD1 (5 bases). The CDR3 is 14 amino acids. The germline CDR1 and CDR2 sequences are PRHDT and FYEKMQ (reference sequence). V lost 5 bases and J lost 4, with 14 bases in between. This chain's CDR3 is CASSEVGGAYGYTF. Written as DNA, the CDR3 is TGTGCCAGCAGCGAAGTTGGAGGGGCCTATGGCTACACCTTC.

This clone was seen only a few times. The rearrangement links TRBV27 to TRBJ1-2; TRBD1 matches 9 bases. CDR1 and CDR2 from the germline V gene are MNHEY and SMNVEV (reference sequence). J gave up 5 bases and V 3 bases, and 7 bases lay outside the gene matches. This CDR3 has 15 amino acids. CDR3 sequence: CASSFYRGLGYGYTF. Here the CDR3 DNA reads TGTGCCAGCAGTTTTTACAGGGGGCTAGGGTATGGCTACACCTTC.

The J gene is TRBJ1-2, the V gene TRBV14; D remains unclear. Trimming removed 2 bases from V and 8 bases from J, with 12 bases in between. The CDR3 is 13 residues long. Per germline, CDR1 SGHDN and CDR2 FVKESK. The CDR3 loop is CASSQWRVQGYTF. CDR3 nucleotide sequence: TGTGCCAGCAGCCAATGGAGGGTACAGGGCTACACCTTC.

The chain has TRBV2 and TRBJ2-5; D gene uncertain. V was pared by 7 bases and J by 2 bases, with 5 bases between. This CDR3 is 11 amino acids long. Germline CDR1 is SNHLY and CDR2 is FYNNEI. Here the CDR3 reads CASKLQETQYF. CDR3 DNA: TGTGCCAGCAAGCTGCAAGAGACCCAGTACTTC.

The J gene is TRBJ1-6, the V gene TRBV5-5; 11 bases agree with TRBD1. Germline-derived CDR1 and CDR2 are SGHKS and YYEKEE (reference sequence). Losses at the gene ends were 6 bases for V and 10 bases for J; bases not matched to a gene: 6. The CDR3 length is 14 residues. The CDR3 is CASTGTGGYSPLHF. The CDR3 DNA is TGTGCCAGCACCGGGACAGGGGGATACTCACCCCTCCACTTT. Filled out from reference TRBV5-5 and TRBJ1-6, the complete variable domain reads DAGVTQSPTHLIKTRGQQVTLRCSPISGHKSVSWYQQVLGQGPQFIFQYYEKEERGRGNFPDRFSARQFPNYSSELNVNALLLGDSALYLCASTGTGGYSPLHFGNGTRLTVT.

The chain couples TRBV6-5 to TRBJ1-3; a possible D gene is TRBD1 (5 bases). Germline CDR1 reads MNHEY; CDR2 reads SVGAGI. Deletions cut 6 bases from V and 0 bases from J, with 12 bases between. The CDR3 spans 15 residues. Written as DNA, the CDR3 is TGTGCCAGCAGACCCACCGGGGGCTCTGGAAACACCATATATTTT. It is translated as CASRPTGGSGNTIYF.

This clone was seen just once. The rearrangement links TRBV27 to TRBJ1-2; TRBD1 aligns across 9 bases. Germline V gene lookup returns CDR1 MNHEY and CDR2 SMNVEV (reference sequence). V lost 2 bases and J lost 2; bases outside the gene matches: 0. The length of the CDR3 is 14 residues. The CDR3 coding sequence is TGTGCCAGCAGTTTAACAGGGGGCAACTATGGCTACACCTTC. Its translation: CASSLTGGNYGYTF.

This chain uses TRBV2 with TRBJ2-2; 10 bases agree with TRBD1. This CDR3 region has 16 residues. The V gene end was trimmed by 6 bases and the J gene end by 4 bases; junction bases not matched to a gene: 8. Germline assignment: CDR1 SNHLY and CDR2 FYNNEI. In nucleotides, the CDR3 is TGTGCCAGCAGATACCGGGACAGGGGACTCACCGGGGAGCTGTTTTTT. Its protein product is CASRYRDRGLTGELFF.

This clone was recorded only once. The rearrangement links TRBV6-6 to TRBJ1-4; maybe TRBD1 (6 bases). V lost 5 bases, J lost 0 bases, and 13 bases lay in between. CDR1 MNHNY and CDR2 SVGAGI come from the germline V gene (reference sequence). The CDR3 has 16 amino acids. This CDR3 is CASSLRTAATNEKLFF. The CDR3 DNA sequence: TGTGCCAGCAGTCTCCGGACAGCCGCAACTAATGAAAAACTGTTTTTT.

This clone was seen a handful of times. This chain uses TRBV15 with TRBJ2-1; D perhaps matches TRBD2 (5 bases). Germline CDR1 LNHNV, CDR2 YYDKDF (reference sequence). V was shortened by 3 bases and J by 6 bases, with 12 bases between the two germline ends. The CDR3 has 14 amino acids. The CDR3 spells CATSSPAGGNEQFF. DNA for the CDR3: TGTGCCACCAGCAGCCCGGCCGGAGGCAATGAGCAGTTCTTC.

The rearrangement links TRBV19 to TRBJ1-6; 8 nucleotides match TRBD1. This CDR3 has 14 amino acids. With 2 bases clipped from V and 6 bases from J, the junction kept 0 bases outside the gene matches. CDR1 and CDR2 (germline): LNHDA, SQIVND (reference sequence). The CDR3 spells CASSIQGANSPLHF. CDR3 in DNA: TGTGCCAGTAGTATACAGGGGGCTAATTCACCCCTCCACTTT.

This sequence joins TRBV29-1 and TRBJ2-5; D might be TRBD1 (6 bases). This CDR3 has 16 residues. V lost 4 bases to trimming and J lost 2 bases, with 20 bases between them. Germline V CDR1 and CDR2: SQVTM, ANQGSEA. DNA for the CDR3: TGCAGCGTTGCCCCTGGACAGACTCTGAGGCAAGAGACCCAGTACTTC. Protein product: CSVAPGQTLRQETQYF.

V and J are TRBV4-3 and TRBJ2-1, with 8 bases fitting TRBD1. Germline V lookup: CDR1 LGHNA, CDR2 YSLEER. This CDR3 comprises 15 residues. Germline trimming cut 0 bases from V and 7 bases from J; bases unmatched to any gene: 5. CDR3 residues: CASSQERQGYNEQFF. CDR3 DNA: TGCGCCAGCAGCCAAGAGAGACAGGGGTATAATGAGCAGTTCTTC.

This chain joins TRBV5-1 and TRBJ2-5; D gene unclear. Trimming stripped 0 bases from V and 1 base from J, with 10 bases between. Looked up from germline, CDR1 is SGHRS and CDR2 is YFSETQ. This CDR3 has 15 residues. The CDR3 reads CASSLAPSGQETQYF. DNA of the CDR3: TGCGCCAGCAGCTTGGCTCCCTCCGGCCAAGAGACCCAGTACTTC.

The chain joins TRBV2 to TRBJ1-6; 8 bases are a match to TRBD1. This CDR3 is 16 amino acids long. Per the germline V gene, CDR1 is SNHLY and CDR2 is FYNNEI. The V segment lost 4 bases and the J segment 4 bases; nucleotides outside the gene matches: 6. The CDR3, as DNA: TGTGCCAGCAGTGTATCCGGGACAGGATATAATTCACCCCTCCACTTT. Translation: CASSVSGTGYNSPLHF.

The chain links TRBV18 to TRBJ1-5, with 8 nucleotides matching TRBD1. Germline loops: CDR1 KGHSH, CDR2 LQKENI. The CDR3 contains 15 residues. V shed 5 bases and J 0 bases; nucleotides not matched to a gene: 3. CDR3 nucleotide sequence: TGTGCCAGCTCAATGGACAGGGTTAGCAATCAGCCCCAGCATTTT. Amino acids: CASSMDRVSNQPQHF.

The chain uses TRBV18 and TRBJ1-2, with TRBD1 as a possible D gene (6 bases). The V and J ends lost 1 base and 8 bases respectively, with 8 bases between them. CDR3 length: 12 residues. Germline CDR1 is KGHSH and CDR2 is LQKENI. In nucleotides, the CDR3 is TGTGCCAGCTCACCACAGACAGGAGGCTACACCTTC. Encoded protein: CASSPQTGGYTF. Based on the CDR3 plus reference TRBV18 and TRBJ1-2, the full variable domain is NAGVMQNPRHLVRRRGQEARLRCSPMKGHSHVYWYRQLPEEGLKFMVYLQKENIIDESGMPKERFSAEFPKEGPSILRIQQVVRGDSAAYFCASSPQTGGYTFGSGTRLTVV.